This is a list of T cell receptor beta chains from one sample in a study of technical replicates of blood from a few donors. The method was immunoSEQ multiplex PCR; TCRdb's version includes in-frame clones alone and lacks a portion of them. Of 55,000 to 65,000 clones listed, around nine tenths are singletons. Material for sequencing was PBMCs. The origin of the receptors is a human donor in good health. Some clones in this sample may be carry-over from other donors' samples. The CDR3 runs from the conserved cysteine through the conserved F or W. Each record gives: CDR3 length, J gene, V gene, D gene, clone size, CDR3 protein, CDR3 DNA. D genes are given only for firm matches. A clone size is listed for some rows: how often the clone was seen (once, few, many), or a class if it is expanded.

cdr3_length: 15
j_call: TRBJ2-5
v_call: TRBV5-4
d_call: NA
clone_size: NA
cdr3_aa: CASSLGGGVSETQYF
cdr3_nt: TGTGCCAGCAGCTTAGGAGGGGGCGTATCAGAGACCCAGTACTTC

cdr3_length: 14
j_call: TRBJ2-7
v_call: TRBV15
d_call: TRBD1
clone_size: medium-sized
cdr3_aa: CATSRGDRGHEQYF
cdr3_nt: TGTGCCACCAGCAGAGGAGACAGGGGTCACGAGCAGTACTTC

cdr3_length: 15
j_call: TRBJ1-4
v_call: TRBV6-1
d_call: NA
clone_size: NA
cdr3_aa: CASRDSPSSREKLFF
cdr3_nt: TGTGCCAGCAGGGACAGCCCCTCGAGTAGAGAAAAACTGTTTTTT

cdr3_length: 17
j_call: TRBJ2-3
v_call: TRBV14
d_call: TRBD1
clone_size: NA
cdr3_aa: CASSPGVRQGAGDTQYF
cdr3_nt: TGTGCCAGCAGCCCCGGGGTCCGACAGGGGGCAGGAGATACGCAGTATTTT

cdr3_length: 15
j_call: TRBJ2-1
v_call: TRBV5-4
d_call: TRBD2
clone_size: NA
cdr3_aa: CASSLLAGGGNEQFF
cdr3_nt: TGTGCCAGCAGCTTGTTAGCGGGAGGGGGCAATGAGCAGTTCTTC

cdr3_length: 14
j_call: TRBJ1-2
v_call: TRBV30
d_call: NA
clone_size: NA
cdr3_aa: CAWTHLAGGVGYTF
cdr3_nt: TGTGCCTGGACTCACCTTGCCGGGGGTGTTGGCTACACCTTC

cdr3_length: 16
j_call: TRBJ2-2
v_call: TRBV9
d_call: TRBD1
clone_size: NA
cdr3_aa: CASSVGGQGYTGELFF
cdr3_nt: TGTGCCAGCAGCGTAGGGGGACAGGGATACACCGGGGAGCTGTTTTTT

cdr3_length: 15
j_call: TRBJ2-3
v_call: TRBV6-5
d_call: TRBD2
clone_size: NA
cdr3_aa: CASSTSGRGSDTQYF
cdr3_nt: TGTGCCAGCAGCACTAGCGGGAGAGGCTCAGATACGCAGTATTTT

cdr3_length: 16
j_call: TRBJ2-3
v_call: TRBV5-1
d_call: TRBD1
clone_size: NA
cdr3_aa: CASSSGDRAAVDTQYF
cdr3_nt: TGCGCCAGCAGCTCAGGGGACAGGGCAGCCGTGGATACGCAGTATTTT

cdr3_length: 14
j_call: TRBJ1-4
v_call: TRBV7-9
d_call: NA
clone_size: NA
cdr3_aa: CASSRDGTNEKLFF
cdr3_nt: TGTGCCAGCAGCCGGGATGGGACTAATGAAAAACTGTTTTTT

cdr3_length: 14
j_call: TRBJ2-7
v_call: TRBV5-4
d_call: TRBD1
clone_size: NA
cdr3_aa: CASSLAPGQVEQYF
cdr3_nt: TGTGCCAGCAGCTTGGCCCCAGGACAGGTCGAGCAGTACTTC

cdr3_length: 14
j_call: TRBJ1-4
v_call: TRBV7-2
d_call: NA
clone_size: NA
cdr3_aa: CASSQGHVNEKLFF
cdr3_nt: TGTGCCAGCAGCCAGGGACACGTCAATGAAAAACTGTTTTTT

cdr3_length: 15
j_call: TRBJ2-2
v_call: TRBV5-5
d_call: NA
clone_size: NA
cdr3_aa: CASSLVLGNTGELFF
cdr3_nt: TGTGCCAGCAGCTTGGTACTAGGGAACACCGGGGAGCTGTTTTTT

cdr3_length: 14
j_call: TRBJ2-3
v_call: TRBV5-1
d_call: TRBD1
clone_size: NA
cdr3_aa: CASSLAQGSDTQYF
cdr3_nt: TGCGCCAGCAGCTTGGCACAGGGGTCAGATACGCAGTATTTT

cdr3_length: 13
j_call: TRBJ1-1
v_call: TRBV19
d_call: NA
clone_size: NA
cdr3_aa: CASSSGGNTEAFF
cdr3_nt: TGTGCCAGTAGTTCCGGCGGGAACACTGAAGCTTTCTTT

cdr3_length: 13
j_call: TRBJ1-4
v_call: TRBV10-3
d_call: NA
clone_size: NA
cdr3_aa: CAISITGGEKLFF
cdr3_nt: TGTGCCATCAGCATAACTGGAGGTGAAAAACTGTTTTTT

cdr3_length: 14
j_call: TRBJ2-1
v_call: TRBV12-5
d_call: TRBD2
clone_size: few
cdr3_aa: CASGFSLAGGKQFF
cdr3_nt: TGTGCTAGTGGTTTTTCCCTAGCGGGAGGGAAACAGTTCTTC

cdr3_length: 16
j_call: TRBJ2-1
v_call: TRBV4-1
d_call: TRBD2
clone_size: NA
cdr3_aa: CASSQDFGREDIEQFF
cdr3_nt: TGCGCCAGCAGCCAAGATTTTGGGCGGGAGGACATAGAGCAGTTCTTC

cdr3_length: 15
j_call: TRBJ2-7
v_call: TRBV4-1
d_call: TRBD2
clone_size: NA
cdr3_aa: CASSPGTSGAYEQYF
cdr3_nt: TGCGCCAGCAGTCCCGGGACTAGCGGGGCCTACGAGCAGTACTTC

cdr3_length: 15
j_call: TRBJ1-3
v_call: TRBV7-8
d_call: TRBD1
clone_size: NA
cdr3_aa: CASSWGGQGGNTIYF
cdr3_nt: TGTGCCAGCAGCTGGGGCGGACAGGGTGGAAACACCATATATTTT

cdr3_length: 14
j_call: TRBJ2-5
v_call: TRBV28
d_call: TRBD1
clone_size: NA
cdr3_aa: CASRVQGNGETQYF
cdr3_nt: TGTGCCAGCAGGGTACAGGGGAATGGGGAGACCCAGTACTTC

cdr3_length: 12
j_call: TRBJ1-2
v_call: TRBV10-3
d_call: TRBD1
clone_size: once
cdr3_aa: CAISTGQGSYTF
cdr3_nt: TGTGCCATCAGTACAGGACAGGGGAGCTACACCTTC

cdr3_length: 14
j_call: TRBJ2-7
v_call: TRBV7-2
d_call: TRBD2
clone_size: NA
cdr3_aa: CASSLIAGGSEQYF
cdr3_nt: TGTGCCAGCAGCCTGATAGCGGGAGGAAGTGAGCAGTACTTC

cdr3_length: 13
j_call: TRBJ2-5
v_call: TRBV7-9
d_call: NA
clone_size: NA
cdr3_aa: CATGVGSSETQYF
cdr3_nt: TGTGCCACGGGAGTTGGTTCGTCAGAGACCCAGTACTTC

cdr3_length: 14
j_call: TRBJ2-3
v_call: TRBV13
d_call: NA
clone_size: NA
cdr3_aa: CASSSRAGADTQYF
cdr3_nt: TGTGCCAGCAGCTCCCGGGCAGGGGCAGATACGCAGTATTTT

cdr3_length: 15
j_call: TRBJ1-6
v_call: TRBV9
d_call: NA
clone_size: once
cdr3_aa: CASSVGGTDNSPLHF
cdr3_nt: TGTGCCAGCAGCGTAGGGGGGACTGATAATTCACCCCTCCACTTT

cdr3_length: 11
j_call: TRBJ1-3
v_call: TRBV29-1
d_call: NA
clone_size: NA
cdr3_aa: CSGREGNTIYF
cdr3_nt: TGCAGCGGGAGGGAAGGAAACACCATATATTTT